A selection of T cell receptor beta chains follows, all from one sample in a study of human T cells and chemical hapten exposure. One entry per CDR3 protein results from TCRdb running MiXCR on the RACE reads. The sample has about 65,000 distinct CDR3 sequences, 6% to 7% seen once. The sequenced sample consisted of whole blood. The receptor source for this set is a female donor in good health. Some clones in this sample may be carry-over from other donors' samples. Both conserved end residues are trimmed from each CDR3.

CDR3aa	v_gene
SASRGTRGNEQF	TRBV20-1
SARFGFEQY	TRBV20-1
SAVMGQNMNTEAF	TRBV29-1
SVETGGLNEQF	TRBV29-1
SASPDGYSSYNSPLH	TRBV20-1
ASSLRQRSYEQY	TRBV28
ASSLTALGTQY	TRBV28
ASSRTGTGELF	TRBV3-1
ASSHELRGVYEQY	TRBV4-2
ASSHGLAGGPEAKNIQY	TRBV2
AISESSVDGNSPLH	TRBV10-3
ASSFFGNEQF	TRBV6-2/TRBV6-3
ASSPTTSGNNEQY	TRBV7-9
STNEGSGNTEAF	TRBV29-1
SARSGLGYGYT	TRBV20-1
ASSQDSGSVYEQY	TRBV4-2
ASRPYRESTGELF	TRBV7-2
ASRQTTGGGGKELF	TRBV2
ASSVEENQPQH	TRBV9
ASSLSGRTLGDEQF	TRBV11-2
ASSLIRTGASTDTQY	TRBV7-2
SAPGQRGGIQY	TRBV20-1
ASSSGTGANTGELF	TRBV7-9
ASSWDTAYEQY	TRBV25-1
ASSPPNGLPSYNEQF	TRBV7-9
ASSPGIKSSEQY	TRBV12-3/TRBV12-4
ASSPPQGSNYGYT	TRBV18
ASRTSGRSSYNEQF	TRBV12-3/TRBV12-4
AWSVRVNQPQH	TRBV30
ASSPMVEGLAKNIQY	TRBV28
ASSLRQGMLSNQPQH	TRBV5-6
ASSLGALGNNEQF	TRBV7-9
ASSLDNFEYGYT	TRBV11-2
ASRLYGYT	TRBV6-1
ASSQGASTEAF	TRBV5-1
AWSAGSGRAQTQY	TRBV30
ASSFRAGGGIDTQY	TRBV5-4
ASSGQTGGPEKLF	TRBV6-6
ASSHWTSGRAYNEQF	TRBV3-1
ASSYGTGINTEAF	TRBV6-5
SVVNRDRGTYEQY	TRBV29-1
ATKQRATNEKLF	TRBV19